This is a list of T cell receptor beta chains from one sample in a study of glioma-infiltrating T cells. MiXCR, run by TCRdb on the multiplex PCR reads, gives a single entry per CDR3 protein. Of 300,000 to 450,000 distinct CDR3 sequences in the sample, around 38% are singletons; the top ten hold about 12%. Sample: glioma tissue, nonneoplastic brain tissue, or PBMCs (not recorded which). These receptors were collected from a human donor with low-grade glioma or glioblastoma, undergoing nonglioma brain surgery, or in good health (not recorded which). Both conserved end residues are part of each CDR3. Fields, in order: CDR3 protein, CDR3 DNA, J gene, clone size, CDR3 length, V gene, D gene. A D gene is named only where the DNA matches it firmly. Clone size appears in some rows only: once, few, many, or a class for an expanded clone.

CASSLAQGRGYTEAFF,TGTGCCAGCAGTTTAGCCCAAGGCAGGGGGTACACTGAAGCTTTCTTT,TRBJ1-1,many,16,TRBV28,TRBD1
CASSPGHETQYF,TGTGCCAGCTCACCGGGTCATGAGACCCAGTACTTC,TRBJ2-5,-,12,TRBV18,-
CSARLAGGLTDTQYF,TGCAGTGCTAGACTAGCGGGAGGTCTGACAGATACGCAGTATTTT,TRBJ2-3,-,15,TRBV20-1,TRBD2
CSARDLERVSAEAFF,TGCAGTGCTAGAGATCTTGAGAGGGTGTCCGCTGAAGCTTTCTTT,TRBJ1-1,-,15,TRBV20-1,-
CASVHPATDEQYF,TGTGCCAGCGTCCACCCGGCTACTGACGAGCAGTACTTC,TRBJ2-7,few,13,TRBV28,-
CASSPGGGVKLFF,TGTGCCAGCAGCCCGGGAGGAGGGGTGAAACTGTTTTTT,TRBJ1-4,many,13,TRBV7-2,-
CATSRQGTVNTGELFF,TGTGCCACCAGCAGGCAGGGGACAGTCAACACCGGGGAGCTGTTTTTT,TRBJ2-2,-,16,TRBV15,TRBD1
CASTYYRGISYEQYF,TGTGCCAGCACCTATTATCGAGGGATTTCCTACGAGCAGTACTTC,TRBJ2-7,few,15,TRBV28,-
CASSRTGTGENNEQFF,TGTGCCAGCAGCAGAACCGGGACAGGAGAAAACAATGAGCAGTTCTTC,TRBJ2-1,-,16,TRBV4-2,TRBD1
CASSWPYGYAF,TGTGCCAGCAGTTGGCCCTATGGCTACGCCTTC,TRBJ1-2,once,11,TRBV6-6,-
CASSQEAWGSEEQYF,TGCGCCAGCAGCCAAGAAGCATGGGGCTCGGAGGAGCAGTACTTC,TRBJ2-7,few,15,TRBV4-3,-
CASSEGVQNYGYTF,TGTGCCAGCAGTGAAGGGGTTCAAAACTATGGCTACACCTTC,TRBJ1-2,-,14,TRBV2,-
CASSPRGPYGYTF,TGTGCCAGCAGCCCCAGGGGCCCTTATGGCTACACCTTC,TRBJ1-2,many,13,TRBV7-2,-
CATSRDSRVSTDTQYF,TGTGCCACCAGCAGAGATTCTAGGGTTAGCACAGATACGCAGTATTTT,TRBJ2-3,many,16,TRBV15,-
CASRLLSTGGSGELFF,TGTGCCAGCAGACTCCTTAGTACAGGGGGTTCCGGGGAGCTGTTTTTT,TRBJ2-2,many,16,TRBV27,TRBD1
CTSSQRGADTQYF,TGCACCAGCAGCCAACGGGGAGCAGATACGCAGTATTTT,TRBJ2-3,-,13,TRBV4-1,-
CSARDSLAGETQYF,TGCAGTGCTAGAGATTCCCTAGCCGGGGAGACCCAGTACTTC,TRBJ2-5,-,14,TRBV20-1,-
CANTPREASYNEQFF,TGTGCCAACACCCCTCGGGAGGCGTCCTACAATGAGCAGTTCTTC,TRBJ2-1,-,15,TRBV16,TRBD2
CASSLGEVTSRYSYNEQFF,TGTGCCAGCAGCTTAGGAGAGGTGACTAGCCGGTACTCCTACAATGAGCAGTTCTTC,TRBJ2-1,-,19,TRBV11-2,TRBD2
CASRLHESSYEQFF,TGTGCCAGCAGACTACACGAGTCAAGCTATGAGCAGTTCTTC,TRBJ2-1,many,14,TRBV27,-
CATSRGVCYGYTF,TGTGCCACCAGCAGAGGAGTCTGCTATGGCTACACCTTC,TRBJ1-2,once,13,TRBV15,-
CASSLDEPQHF,TGTGCCAGCAGCTTAGACGAACCCCAGCATTTT,TRBJ1-5,-,11,TRBV7-9,-
CASSRPGTSGTEQYF,TGTGCCAGCAGTCGTCCCGGGACTAGCGGGACCGAGCAGTACTTC,TRBJ2-7,-,15,TRBV6-1,TRBD2
CASSYSFQQGSGELFF,TGTGCCAGCAGTTACTCGTTTCAACAGGGTTCCGGGGAGCTGTTTTTT,TRBJ2-2,-,16,TRBV6-2/TRBV6-3,-
CASSMTGSTDTQYF,TGCGCCAGCAGCATGACGGGAAGCACAGATACGCAGTATTTT,TRBJ2-3,-,14,TRBV5-1,-
CASSPLRGSSTDTQYF,TGTGCCAGCAGTCCCCTACGCGGCTCTAGCACAGATACGCAGTATTTT,TRBJ2-3,many,16,TRBV27,-
CASGLRQGARETQYF,TGTGCCAGCGGCCTAAGACAGGGGGCGCGGGAGACCCAGTACTTC,TRBJ2-5,-,15,TRBV28,TRBD1
CASSQAFLDPSDTQYF,TGTGCCAGCAGCCAAGCTTTCCTGGACCCCTCAGATACGCAGTATTTT,TRBJ2-3,few,16,TRBV3-1,-
CASSFAEGGEQYF,TGTGCCAGCAGTTTCGCTGAAGGTGGCGAGCAGTACTTC,TRBJ2-7,-,13,TRBV12-3/TRBV12-4,-
CASSYQTDALGEQFF,TGTGCCAGCAGTTACCAAACGGACGCCCTGGGGGAGCAGTTCTTC,TRBJ2-1,many,15,TRBV6-5,-
CASSLIGEKLFF,TGTGCCAGCAGTTTAATTGGTGAAAAACTGTTTTTT,TRBJ1-4,many,12,TRBV27,-
CASRTWGGGQETQYF,TGTGCCAGCAGGACATGGGGGGGAGGCCAAGAGACCCAGTACTTC,TRBJ2-5,-,15,TRBV2,TRBD2
CASSQELVGGPSQYF,TGCGCCAGCAGCCAAGAGTTGGTAGGGGGGCCCTCTCAGTACTTC,TRBJ2-5,-,15,TRBV4-1,-
CASSLLGRRNTEAFF,TGCGCCAGCAGCTTATTAGGACGGCGAAACACTGAAGCTTTCTTT,TRBJ1-1,-,15,TRBV5-1,-
CASSTTGKNYGYTF,TGTGCCAGCAGCACCACAGGGAAAAACTATGGCTACACCTTC,TRBJ1-2,few,14,TRBV7-9,-
CASSTSRGANGPNEQFF,TGTGCCAGCAGTACCTCCCGGGGGGCTAACGGGCCCAATGAGCAGTTCTTC,TRBJ2-1,many,17,TRBV6-2/TRBV6-3,-
CSASVRGSTSVQPQHF,TGCAGTGCTAGTGTCAGGGGCAGTACGTCCGTTCAGCCCCAGCATTTT,TRBJ1-5,-,16,TRBV20-1,-
CASRRDTGELFF,TGTGCCAGCAGGCGGGACACCGGGGAGCTGTTTTTT,TRBJ2-2,many,12,TRBV27,-
CASSQDRSPYEQYF,TGTGCCAGCAGCCAGGACAGGTCACCCTACGAGCAGTACTTC,TRBJ2-7,many,14,TRBV4-2,TRBD1
CASSPIPRLAGSSYNEQFF,TGTGCCAGCAGTCCCATCCCCCGACTAGCGGGGAGCTCCTACAATGAGCAGTTCTTC,TRBJ2-1,few,19,TRBV6-2/TRBV6-3,TRBD2
CATSLLGGAGANVLTF,TGTGCCACTAGCCTCCTGGGGGGGGCCGGGGCCAACGTCCTGACTTTC,TRBJ2-6,few,16,TRBV28,-
CSALPRGEGPDTQYF,TGCAGTGCTCTTCCCCGGGGGGAGGGCCCAGATACGCAGTATTTT,TRBJ2-3,-,15,TRBV20-1,TRBD2
CASSPGSGRARTYPFF,TGTGCCAGCAGCCCCGGCAGCGGGAGGGCCCGTACTTATCCGTTCTTC,TRBJ2-1,few,16,TRBV28,TRBD2
CASNVDMRDTQYF,TGTGCCAGCAACGTAGATATGAGAGATACGCAGTATTTT,TRBJ2-3,few,13,TRBV9,-
CASSFWGGHTGELFF,TGTGCCAGCAGTTTCTGGGGGGGCCACACCGGGGAGCTGTTTTTT,TRBJ2-2,many,15,TRBV28,-
CSARDVKLAESYEQYF,TGCAGTGCTAGAGATGTGAAACTAGCGGAGAGCTACGAGCAGTACTTC,TRBJ2-7,many,16,TRBV20-1,TRBD2
CASAPGLNSGANVLTF,TGTGCCAGCGCTCCGGGTCTTAACTCTGGGGCCAACGTCCTGACTTTC,TRBJ2-6,-,16,TRBV6-5,-
CASSLDHNTEAFF,TGTGCCAGCAGCTTGGATCACAACACTGAAGCTTTCTTT,TRBJ1-1,-,13,TRBV5-6,-
CASSRTGTGTEAFF,TGTGCCAGCAGCAGGACAGGGACGGGAACTGAAGCTTTCTTT,TRBJ1-1,many,14,TRBV7-2,TRBD1
CSARKQYNEKLFF,TGCAGTGCTAGAAAACAGTATAATGAAAAACTGTTTTTT,TRBJ1-4,-,13,TRBV20-1,-
CSADALDNSPLNF,TGCAGTGCGGACGCTTTAGATAATTCACCCCTCAACTTT,TRBJ1-6,-,13,TRBV20-1,-
CASSVEPDTQYF,TGTGCCAGCAGCGTAGAGCCAGATACGCAGTATTTT,TRBJ2-3,-,12,TRBV7-9,-
CSANRGGQETQYF,TGCAGTGCCAACAGGGGAGGTCAAGAGACCCAGTACTTC,TRBJ2-5,many,13,TRBV20-1,-
CASSQETSGYEQYF,TGCGCCAGCAGCCAAGAGACTAGCGGCTACGAGCAGTACTTC,TRBJ2-7,few,14,TRBV4-1,TRBD2
CASSLGAGTSSYNEQFF,TGTGCCAGCAGCTTAGGGGCGGGAACGAGCTCCTACAATGAGCAGTTCTTC,TRBJ2-1,-,17,TRBV7-3,-
CSAAAGTLSGNTIYF,TGCAGTGCTGCGGCCGGGACACTCTCTGGAAACACCATATATTTT,TRBJ1-3,few,15,TRBV20-1,-
CASSYGIEVNNEQFF,TGTGCCAGCAGTTACGGGATAGAGGTAAACAATGAGCAGTTCTTC,TRBJ2-1,few,15,TRBV6-6,-
CASSTPRTGLNYEQYF,TGTGCCAGCAGTACCCCACGGACAGGGTTGAACTACGAGCAGTACTTC,TRBJ2-7,many,16,TRBV6-2/TRBV6-3,TRBD1
CASSESAGGTDTQYF,TGTGCCAGCAGTGAAAGCGCGGGAGGAACAGATACGCAGTATTTT,TRBJ2-3,many,15,TRBV25-1,TRBD2
CASSLGVIQYF,TGTGCCAGCAGCTTGGGGGTCATACAGTATTTT,TRBJ2-3,-,11,TRBV11-2,-